This T cell receptor (beta chain) was sequenced in a study of PD-1 blockade in mismatch repair-deficient tumors (dated by TCRdb to 2016 to 2017). Notes on the research overall: The trial enrolled 86 consecutive patients with roughly twelve mismatch repair-deficient cancer types between September 2013 and late 2016, all previously treated and progressing. Tumor-associated T cell clones in the peripheral blood of patients responding to PD-1 blockade were tracked using deep sequencing of TCR CDR3 regions. The research as a whole found: Tumor-resident clones, often undetectable in blood before treatment, expanded rapidly after pembrolizumab and then contracted, generally before radiologic responses.

In light of the paper, this sample's time point label describes: peripheral blood 12 weeks after first pembrolizumab dose. For each enrolled patient, mismatch repair deficiency was established using either polymerase chain reaction or immunohistochemistry. Three patients who responded to pembrolizumab therapy underwent TCR sequencing. The phase II trial prospectively tested pembrolizumab PD-1 blockade in advanced mismatch repair-deficient cancers regardless of tissue of origin. Serial peripheral blood T cell samples were collected before and at multiple times after starting PD-1 blockade. Blood sampling times were expressed in weeks after the first pembrolizumab dose. On this clone: Its specific antigen is unknown. No base quality information exists; no much larger clone differs at one position.

Receptor amplification or capture employed the immunoSEQ multiplex PCR assay. TCRdb re-hosts the immuneACCESS table, in-frame sequences only. Its copies lack some clones; in the studies checked, an unresolved V gene accounts for under half of them, and the cause for the rest is not known. Counted in this sample were under 95,000 clones; over 70% of them appeared once. The ten largest make up around 2.7% of the sample. Counted from cysteine to phenylalanine, this CDR3 has 15 amino acids. The entry retains the CDR3 DNA only, 45 bases that are in frame from base 1. CDR1 is given as LNHDA and CDR2 as SQIVND, both from the germline V gene (reference sequence). V and J lose 3 bases and 7 bases, and a span of 16 bases separates them.

The origin of this receptor is an adult with mismatch repair-deficient cancer. The rearranged segments are TRBV19 and TRBJ1-3, with the D gene not confidently named. The sequenced sample was peripheral blood, obtained 12 weeks after starting pembrolizumab. The DNA is as follows: TGTGCCAGTAGTATGAGCGCGGCCCCGGGGAACACCATATATTTT. The translation is CASSMSAAPGNTIYF. The CDR3, completed at both ends by the reference TRBV19 and TRBJ1-3 genes, gives the full variable domain DGGITQSPKYLFRKEGQNVTLSCEQNLNHDAMYWYRQDPGQGLRLIYYSQIVNDFQKGDIAEGYSVSREKKESFPLTVTSAQKNPTAFYLCASSMSAAPGNTIYFGEGSWLTVV.